The clone carrying this TCR beta chain was seen a handful of times. What it binds is not known. TCRdb independently ran MiXCR on the 5' RACE reads; one entry per CDR3 protein. This table holds some 140,000 distinct CDR3 sequences, roughly 8.8% found once. The data stem from a study of CD8 T cells in ankylosing spondylitis. The V gene end was trimmed by 2 bases and the J gene end by 1 base; junction bases not matched to a gene: 4. Germline CDR1 GTSNPN, CDR2 SVGIG (reference sequence). This CDR3 region has 14 residues. The study's findings and limits: Made up of 7 to 9 highly homologous variants, a TCR beta motif appeared characteristic of ankylosing spondylitis blood.

Material for sequencing was synovial fluid, either unsorted or a sorted T cell fraction (not recorded which). This receptor was identified in a male donor with ankylosing spondylitis. The chain links TRBV30 to TRBJ2-7, with 8 positions matching TRBD1. This chain's CDR3 is CAWSQGAPSYEQYF. The CDR3 DNA reads as TGTGCCTGGAGTCAGGGGGCCCCTTCCTACGAGCAGTACTTC.